There are many counts of the clone carrying this T cell receptor (beta chain). This sample is drawn from a study of blood T cell repertoires in COVID-19. Across the whole study: In each case, the material was cDNA or gDNA derived from T cells, B-cell-depleted T cells, or PBMCs.

In the source study's methods: Amplification of reference gene primers was used by the study to estimate nucleated cell counts. The data were produced by immunoSEQ multiplex PCR, yet TCRdb's version contains in-frame clones alone and is incomplete. The D gene and trimming were derived from the DNA, and the V and J assignments and clone size from that table. The table lists 250,000 to 350,000 clones, 80% to 90% of them singletons, with approximately 4% in the top ten. Individuals drawn from around 25 US areas were roughly 18 to 95 years old. Recovered status in Cohort 3 required two negative PCRs, clearance, or symptom resolution. Germline CDR1 is GTSNPN and CDR2 is SVGIG (reference sequence). The ends lost 4 bases at V and 6 bases at J; junction bases unmatched: 2. The CDR3 spans 13 residues.

The chain is built from TRBV30 and TRBJ2-2, with 10 bases matching TRBD2. This clonotype was sampled from a young woman who had recovered from COVID-19. The specimen sequenced was PBMCs or T cells enriched from blood (not recorded which). CDR3 coding DNA: TGTGCCTGGACTAGCGGGAGCGCCGGGGAGCTGTTTTTT. Translation: CAWTSGSAGELFF.